A selection of T cell receptor beta chains follows, all from one sample in a study of T cell responses to AZD1222 COVID-19 vaccine. Assay used: immunoSEQ multiplex PCR; TCRdb lists only in-frame clones, some missing. The profile shows 90,000 or so clones, about 86% of them singletons. This sample comprised peripheral blood, obtained on day 0 of AZD1222 vaccination. The receptors here all came from an adult in good health. The CDR3 runs from the conserved cysteine through the conserved F or W. D genes are given only for firm matches. Some rows mark clone size as missing; the rest say once, few, many or name a class of expanded clone.

abundance,j_gene,v_gene,d_gene,CDR3nt,CDR3aa
-,TRBJ2-7,TRBV21-1,-,TGTGCCAGCAGCAAAGTAGCCGGGGAGAGCTCCTACGAGCAGTACTTC,CASSKVAGESSYEQYF
once,TRBJ2-2,TRBV14,TRBD2,TGTGCCAGCAGCCAACATATCCTAGGACTAGGAAGAATCTCCGGGGAGCTGTTTTTT,CASSQHILGLGRISGELFF
-,TRBJ1-4,TRBV6-2/TRBV6-3,-,TGTGCCAGCAGTTACTCGACGGGAACGGAAAAACTGTTTTTT,CASSYSTGTEKLFF
-,TRBJ2-3,TRBV6-5,TRBD1,TGTGCCAGCAGCCAGGGACAGGGTGGAACAGATACGCAGTATTTT,CASSQGQGGTDTQYF
once,TRBJ2-1,TRBV6-4,TRBD1,TGTGCCAGCAGTGAGCAGGGGGCGACGAATGAGCAGTTCTTC,CASSEQGATNEQFF
-,TRBJ2-3,TRBV2,TRBD2,TGTGCCAGCAGTGATCCTAGCGGGAGGGGCACAGATACGCAGTATTTT,CASSDPSGRGTDTQYF
-,TRBJ1-2,TRBV7-9,-,TGTGCCAGCATAGGCAGGCTAAACTATGGCTACACCTTC,CASIGRLNYGYTF
-,TRBJ2-1,TRBV19,TRBD1,TGTGCCAGTAGTATTGGGACAGGGGGCGGGGATGAGCAGTTCTTC,CASSIGTGGGDEQFF
-,TRBJ1-2,TRBV28,-,TGTGCCAGCAGTTCCACATCAGGGGTGAATACGGATGGCTACACCTTC,CASSSTSGVNTDGYTF
-,TRBJ2-3,TRBV30,-,TGTGCCTGGAGTCCCCCCCGGAGAGCGGCCACAGATACGCAGTATTTT,CAWSPPRRAATDTQYF
-,TRBJ2-4,TRBV5-1,TRBD1,TGCGCCAGCAGCCGGACAGGGGGAGCCAAAAACATTCAGTACTTC,CASSRTGGAKNIQYF
once,TRBJ1-5,TRBV27,-,TGTGCCAGCAGTTCGGGACGGCTTAGCAATCAGCCCCAGCATTTT,CASSSGRLSNQPQHF
-,TRBJ1-2,TRBV28,-,TGTGCCAGCAAAGCAACAGGCAATTCTAACTATGGCTACACCTTC,CASKATGNSNYGYTF
-,TRBJ2-5,TRBV5-1,TRBD1,TGCGCCAGCAGCCCCGGACAGGGAGTCCTACAAGAGACCCAGTACTTC,CASSPGQGVLQETQYF
-,TRBJ2-1,TRBV19,-,TGTGCCAGTAGCGCTAGGGCTGAGCAGTTCTTC,CASSARAEQFF
-,TRBJ2-7,TRBV3-1/TRBV3-2,-,TGTGCCAGCAGCTGGGCGAGGAGGGAGCAGTACTTC,CASSWARREQYF
few,TRBJ2-3,TRBV19,TRBD1,TGTGCCAGTAGTATCGAAAGGGGGCTGGATACGCAGTATTTT,CASSIERGLDTQYF
-,TRBJ2-7,TRBV19,-,TGTGCCAGTAACCCTAGGGGGGCAACTTACGAGCAGTACTTC,CASNPRGATYEQYF
-,TRBJ2-5,TRBV5-1,TRBD1,TGCGCCAGCAGCTCGGGACAGGGAGGCGAGACCCAGTACTTC,CASSSGQGGETQYF
-,TRBJ2-3,TRBV3-1/TRBV3-2,-,TGTGCCAGCAGCTCGTCTGGGTTGAGCACAGATACGCAGTATTTT,CASSSSGLSTDTQYF
-,TRBJ1-1,TRBV19,-,TGTGCCAGTAGTATCCCCTGGCAGGGAAGGAACACTGAAGCTTTCTTT,CASSIPWQGRNTEAFF
-,TRBJ2-5,TRBV2,-,TGTGCCAGCAGTGAAGTTTCGGGTGGGGAGACCCAGTACTTC,CASSEVSGGETQYF
-,TRBJ2-7,TRBV4-1,TRBD2,TGCGCCAGCAGTCCGACTAGCGGGAGTGACGAGCAGTACTTC,CASSPTSGSDEQYF
-,TRBJ2-7,TRBV19,TRBD2,TGTGCCAGTTCGGGGACTAGCGGGAGTGGCGCGCAGTACTTC,CASSGTSGSGAQYF
-,TRBJ1-2,TRBV5-6,-,TGTGCCAGCAGCGTCAGCAACTATGGCTACACCTTC,CASSVSNYGYTF
once,TRBJ2-7,TRBV3-1/TRBV3-2,TRBD2,TGTGCCAGCAGCCACCCAAGACTAGCGGGAGGGCCGGCCAACGAGCAGTACTTC,CASSHPRLAGGPANEQYF
-,TRBJ2-7,TRBV7-2,TRBD1,TGTGCCAGCAGCTTCGGGACAGTATCCTACGAGCAGTACTTC,CASSFGTVSYEQYF
-,TRBJ2-3,TRBV14,TRBD1,TGTGCCAGCAGCCTATACAGGGGGGAGCAAGATACGCAGTATTTT,CASSLYRGEQDTQYF
-,TRBJ2-1,TRBV30,-,TGTGCCTGGAGTGGCGGTAGACTCTCCTACAATGAGCAGTTCTTC,CAWSGGRLSYNEQFF
-,TRBJ1-1,TRBV9,-,TGTGCCAGCGGCGAGGGCCAGAACACTGAAGCTTTCTTT,CASGEGQNTEAFF
-,TRBJ2-2,TRBV7-9,TRBD2,TGTGCCAGCAGCTTAGGGCTAGCGGGGCTGAACACCGGGGAGCTGTTTTTT,CASSLGLAGLNTGELFF
-,TRBJ2-5,TRBV5-1,-,TGCGCCACCTCCACGGGTGTCCAAGAGACCCAGTACTTC,CATSTGVQETQYF
-,TRBJ1-1,TRBV11-2,-,TGTGCCAGCAGCTTATACCAGGGTGGGGACACTGAAGCTTTCTTT,CASSLYQGGDTEAFF
-,TRBJ1-1,TRBV28,-,TGTGCCAGCAGTTCCCCTCGACTCCGGTTCTTT,CASSSPRLRFF
medium-sized,TRBJ1-2,TRBV7-2,-,TGTGCCAGCAGCCAAGGAAGGAAAGGGGCGCATGGCTACACCTTC,CASSQGRKGAHGYTF
once,TRBJ1-3,TRBV5-1,TRBD1,TGCGCCAGCAGCTCTGGGACAGTCGGAAACACCATATATTTT,CASSSGTVGNTIYF
-,TRBJ2-2,TRBV3-1/TRBV3-2,-,TGTGCCAGCAGCCGACTCAGGGCCGGGGAGCTGTTTTTT,CASSRLRAGELFF
-,TRBJ2-7,TRBV10-3,TRBD1,TGTGCCATCCGGACAGGGGAAAGATCCTACGAGCAGTACTTC,CAIRTGERSYEQYF
-,TRBJ2-7,TRBV11-1,-,TGTGCCAGCAGCCCGGGCCTTTCCTTAGGGTACGAGCAGTACTTC,CASSPGLSLGYEQYF
-,TRBJ2-7,TRBV19,-,TGTGCCAGTAGTACCTACGGGGAAGCCAGCTCCTACGAGCAGTACTTC,CASSTYGEASSYEQYF
-,TRBJ2-2,TRBV29-1,-,TGCAGCGTTGAGGAGGTCTTCACCGGGGAGCTGTTTTTT,CSVEEVFTGELFF
-,TRBJ2-7,TRBV6-6,TRBD2,TGTGCCAGCAGTAGGACTAGCGGGAGTTACGAGCAGTACTTC,CASSRTSGSYEQYF
-,TRBJ1-5,TRBV28,-,TGTGCCAGCAGTTTATCCGGACCGGGGGGCAATCAGCCCCAGCATTTT,CASSLSGPGGNQPQHF
-,TRBJ2-5,TRBV19,-,TGTGCCAGCTCCATTTGGCCACATAAAGAGACCCAGTACTTC,CASSIWPHKETQYF
-,TRBJ2-2,TRBV5-1,-,TGCGCCAGCAGCTTGGTCAGGGGCGTCGCGAACACCGGGGAGCTGTTTTTT,CASSLVRGVANTGELFF
-,TRBJ2-5,TRBV10-3,TRBD1,TGTGCCATCAGTGAGCCATATGGGACAGCTGAAGAGACCCAGTACTTC,CAISEPYGTAEETQYF
-,TRBJ1-3,TRBV6-5,-,TGTGCCAGCAGTTACAGGGCCTTCCCAACTGGAAACACCATATATTTT,CASSYRAFPTGNTIYF
-,TRBJ2-7,TRBV10-1,-,TGCGCCAGCAGTGATAGGAAGGACGAGCAGTACTTC,CASSDRKDEQYF
-,TRBJ2-1,TRBV6-5,-,TGTGCCAGCAGCCAAAACTATAATGAGCAGTTCTTC,CASSQNYNEQFF
-,TRBJ1-5,TRBV14,-,TGTGCCAGCAGCCAAGACCCCAATCAGCCCCAGCATTTT,CASSQDPNQPQHF
-,TRBJ2-7,TRBV9,-,TGTGCCAGCAGCGCGACAGGCAACTCCTACGAGCAGTACTTC,CASSATGNSYEQYF
few,TRBJ2-7,TRBV18,-,TGTGCCAGCTCACCACAGTACGAGCAGTACTTC,CASSPQYEQYF
-,TRBJ1-1,TRBV7-6,TRBD1,TGTGCCAGCAGCTCGGACAGGGAGAACACTGAAGCTTTCTTT,CASSSDRENTEAFF
-,TRBJ1-2,TRBV27,-,TGTGCCAGCAGTTTAGCTTTAGGGGGGTATGGCTACACCTTC,CASSLALGGYGYTF
-,TRBJ2-3,TRBV2,-,TGTGCCAGCACCACCCGGAAATGGGGATCGACAGATACGCAGTATTTT,CASTTRKWGSTDTQYF
-,TRBJ1-2,TRBV30,-,TGTGCCTGGAGTGTAGGAATAGGCGCTAACTATGGCTACACCTTC,CAWSVGIGANYGYTF
-,TRBJ2-1,TRBV5-4,-,TGTGCCAGCAGCCAAACCCGGTACAATGAGCAGTTCTTC,CASSQTRYNEQFF